This TCR beta chain originates from a study of Graves' ophthalmopathy and Graves' hyperthyroidism. Study results and limitations: Sensitivity of about 70% and specificity of 72% to 80% were achieved by the model that predicted ophthalmopathy progression.

In regard to this clonotype: Its target is not known.

RNA served as the template for amplifying TCR beta CDR3 regions. An initial RT-PCR round employing HTBI primers preceded a second-round multiplex PCR. MiXCR, applied by TCRdb to the multiplex PCR reads, yields one record per CDR3 protein. This table holds 400,000 or so distinct CDR3 sequences, approximately 15% found once. The ends lost 7 bases at V and 5 bases at J; junction bases unmatched: 9. This CDR3 comprises 14 residues. CDR1 and CDR2 from the germline V gene are SGHRS and YFSETQ. Sequencing used peripheral blood. The receptor's source is a young woman with stable Graves' hyperthyroidism. This chain connects TRBV5-1 to TRBJ1-1, with TRBD1 identical over 9 bases. This CDR3 is CASHPTGQGTEAFF. The CDR3 DNA follows: TGCGCCAGCCACCCAACGGGACAGGGAACTGAAGCTTTCTTT. The full variable domain, completed using reference TRBV5-1 and TRBJ1-1, is KAGVTQTPRYLIKTRGQQVTLSCSPISGHRSVSWYQQTPGQGLQFLFEYFSETQRNKGNFPGRFSGRQFSNSRSEMNVSTLELGDSALYLCASHPTGQGTEAFFGQGTRLTVV.